This T cell receptor (beta chain) was captured by sequencing in a study of beta chain features in type 1 diabetes. In the study overall: The number of sorted cells examined across all samples was 107,917,701.

This clone was found a few times. Expressed TCRB transcripts got sequenced, as all isolated RNA was reverse transcribed. Sequencing was performed with immunoSEQ multiplex PCR; in TCRdb, only in-frame clones are kept and a portion is missing. The table includes 330,000 or so clones, around 13% detected once. Germline V gene data show CDR1 as ENHRY and CDR2 as SYGVKD. The CDR3 contains 13 residues. V dropped 10 bases and J dropped 1 base, with 13 bases sitting between them. CD45RO/CCR7/CD25/CD127/CD95/CD27 staining was used to isolate CD4+ naive, central memory, regulatory and stem cell-like memory cells by sorting.

The chain links TRBV10-3 to TRBJ2-5; unclear D gene. This TCR was recovered from a man aged 30 to 39 in good health. Sequenced: central memory CD4+ T cells from blood. The chain's CDR3 is CASGPTSQETQYF. DNA of the CDR3: TGTGCCAGCGGACCTACGTCCCAAGAGACCCAGTACTTC.